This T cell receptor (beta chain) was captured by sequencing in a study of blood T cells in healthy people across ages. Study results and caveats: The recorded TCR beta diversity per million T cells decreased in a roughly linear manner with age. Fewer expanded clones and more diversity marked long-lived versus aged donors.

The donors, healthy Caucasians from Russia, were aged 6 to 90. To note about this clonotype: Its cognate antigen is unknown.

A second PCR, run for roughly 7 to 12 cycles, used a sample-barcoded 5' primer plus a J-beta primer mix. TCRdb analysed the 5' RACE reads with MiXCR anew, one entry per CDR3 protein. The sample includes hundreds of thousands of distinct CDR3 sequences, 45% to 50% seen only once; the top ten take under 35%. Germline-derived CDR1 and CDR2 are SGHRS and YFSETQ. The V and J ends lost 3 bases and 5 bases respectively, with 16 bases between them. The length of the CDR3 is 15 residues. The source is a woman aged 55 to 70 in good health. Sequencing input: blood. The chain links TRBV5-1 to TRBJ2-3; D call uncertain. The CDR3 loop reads CASSSDHPPEDTQYF. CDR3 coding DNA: TGCGCCAGCAGCTCGGATCACCCTCCTGAAGATACGCAGTATTTT.